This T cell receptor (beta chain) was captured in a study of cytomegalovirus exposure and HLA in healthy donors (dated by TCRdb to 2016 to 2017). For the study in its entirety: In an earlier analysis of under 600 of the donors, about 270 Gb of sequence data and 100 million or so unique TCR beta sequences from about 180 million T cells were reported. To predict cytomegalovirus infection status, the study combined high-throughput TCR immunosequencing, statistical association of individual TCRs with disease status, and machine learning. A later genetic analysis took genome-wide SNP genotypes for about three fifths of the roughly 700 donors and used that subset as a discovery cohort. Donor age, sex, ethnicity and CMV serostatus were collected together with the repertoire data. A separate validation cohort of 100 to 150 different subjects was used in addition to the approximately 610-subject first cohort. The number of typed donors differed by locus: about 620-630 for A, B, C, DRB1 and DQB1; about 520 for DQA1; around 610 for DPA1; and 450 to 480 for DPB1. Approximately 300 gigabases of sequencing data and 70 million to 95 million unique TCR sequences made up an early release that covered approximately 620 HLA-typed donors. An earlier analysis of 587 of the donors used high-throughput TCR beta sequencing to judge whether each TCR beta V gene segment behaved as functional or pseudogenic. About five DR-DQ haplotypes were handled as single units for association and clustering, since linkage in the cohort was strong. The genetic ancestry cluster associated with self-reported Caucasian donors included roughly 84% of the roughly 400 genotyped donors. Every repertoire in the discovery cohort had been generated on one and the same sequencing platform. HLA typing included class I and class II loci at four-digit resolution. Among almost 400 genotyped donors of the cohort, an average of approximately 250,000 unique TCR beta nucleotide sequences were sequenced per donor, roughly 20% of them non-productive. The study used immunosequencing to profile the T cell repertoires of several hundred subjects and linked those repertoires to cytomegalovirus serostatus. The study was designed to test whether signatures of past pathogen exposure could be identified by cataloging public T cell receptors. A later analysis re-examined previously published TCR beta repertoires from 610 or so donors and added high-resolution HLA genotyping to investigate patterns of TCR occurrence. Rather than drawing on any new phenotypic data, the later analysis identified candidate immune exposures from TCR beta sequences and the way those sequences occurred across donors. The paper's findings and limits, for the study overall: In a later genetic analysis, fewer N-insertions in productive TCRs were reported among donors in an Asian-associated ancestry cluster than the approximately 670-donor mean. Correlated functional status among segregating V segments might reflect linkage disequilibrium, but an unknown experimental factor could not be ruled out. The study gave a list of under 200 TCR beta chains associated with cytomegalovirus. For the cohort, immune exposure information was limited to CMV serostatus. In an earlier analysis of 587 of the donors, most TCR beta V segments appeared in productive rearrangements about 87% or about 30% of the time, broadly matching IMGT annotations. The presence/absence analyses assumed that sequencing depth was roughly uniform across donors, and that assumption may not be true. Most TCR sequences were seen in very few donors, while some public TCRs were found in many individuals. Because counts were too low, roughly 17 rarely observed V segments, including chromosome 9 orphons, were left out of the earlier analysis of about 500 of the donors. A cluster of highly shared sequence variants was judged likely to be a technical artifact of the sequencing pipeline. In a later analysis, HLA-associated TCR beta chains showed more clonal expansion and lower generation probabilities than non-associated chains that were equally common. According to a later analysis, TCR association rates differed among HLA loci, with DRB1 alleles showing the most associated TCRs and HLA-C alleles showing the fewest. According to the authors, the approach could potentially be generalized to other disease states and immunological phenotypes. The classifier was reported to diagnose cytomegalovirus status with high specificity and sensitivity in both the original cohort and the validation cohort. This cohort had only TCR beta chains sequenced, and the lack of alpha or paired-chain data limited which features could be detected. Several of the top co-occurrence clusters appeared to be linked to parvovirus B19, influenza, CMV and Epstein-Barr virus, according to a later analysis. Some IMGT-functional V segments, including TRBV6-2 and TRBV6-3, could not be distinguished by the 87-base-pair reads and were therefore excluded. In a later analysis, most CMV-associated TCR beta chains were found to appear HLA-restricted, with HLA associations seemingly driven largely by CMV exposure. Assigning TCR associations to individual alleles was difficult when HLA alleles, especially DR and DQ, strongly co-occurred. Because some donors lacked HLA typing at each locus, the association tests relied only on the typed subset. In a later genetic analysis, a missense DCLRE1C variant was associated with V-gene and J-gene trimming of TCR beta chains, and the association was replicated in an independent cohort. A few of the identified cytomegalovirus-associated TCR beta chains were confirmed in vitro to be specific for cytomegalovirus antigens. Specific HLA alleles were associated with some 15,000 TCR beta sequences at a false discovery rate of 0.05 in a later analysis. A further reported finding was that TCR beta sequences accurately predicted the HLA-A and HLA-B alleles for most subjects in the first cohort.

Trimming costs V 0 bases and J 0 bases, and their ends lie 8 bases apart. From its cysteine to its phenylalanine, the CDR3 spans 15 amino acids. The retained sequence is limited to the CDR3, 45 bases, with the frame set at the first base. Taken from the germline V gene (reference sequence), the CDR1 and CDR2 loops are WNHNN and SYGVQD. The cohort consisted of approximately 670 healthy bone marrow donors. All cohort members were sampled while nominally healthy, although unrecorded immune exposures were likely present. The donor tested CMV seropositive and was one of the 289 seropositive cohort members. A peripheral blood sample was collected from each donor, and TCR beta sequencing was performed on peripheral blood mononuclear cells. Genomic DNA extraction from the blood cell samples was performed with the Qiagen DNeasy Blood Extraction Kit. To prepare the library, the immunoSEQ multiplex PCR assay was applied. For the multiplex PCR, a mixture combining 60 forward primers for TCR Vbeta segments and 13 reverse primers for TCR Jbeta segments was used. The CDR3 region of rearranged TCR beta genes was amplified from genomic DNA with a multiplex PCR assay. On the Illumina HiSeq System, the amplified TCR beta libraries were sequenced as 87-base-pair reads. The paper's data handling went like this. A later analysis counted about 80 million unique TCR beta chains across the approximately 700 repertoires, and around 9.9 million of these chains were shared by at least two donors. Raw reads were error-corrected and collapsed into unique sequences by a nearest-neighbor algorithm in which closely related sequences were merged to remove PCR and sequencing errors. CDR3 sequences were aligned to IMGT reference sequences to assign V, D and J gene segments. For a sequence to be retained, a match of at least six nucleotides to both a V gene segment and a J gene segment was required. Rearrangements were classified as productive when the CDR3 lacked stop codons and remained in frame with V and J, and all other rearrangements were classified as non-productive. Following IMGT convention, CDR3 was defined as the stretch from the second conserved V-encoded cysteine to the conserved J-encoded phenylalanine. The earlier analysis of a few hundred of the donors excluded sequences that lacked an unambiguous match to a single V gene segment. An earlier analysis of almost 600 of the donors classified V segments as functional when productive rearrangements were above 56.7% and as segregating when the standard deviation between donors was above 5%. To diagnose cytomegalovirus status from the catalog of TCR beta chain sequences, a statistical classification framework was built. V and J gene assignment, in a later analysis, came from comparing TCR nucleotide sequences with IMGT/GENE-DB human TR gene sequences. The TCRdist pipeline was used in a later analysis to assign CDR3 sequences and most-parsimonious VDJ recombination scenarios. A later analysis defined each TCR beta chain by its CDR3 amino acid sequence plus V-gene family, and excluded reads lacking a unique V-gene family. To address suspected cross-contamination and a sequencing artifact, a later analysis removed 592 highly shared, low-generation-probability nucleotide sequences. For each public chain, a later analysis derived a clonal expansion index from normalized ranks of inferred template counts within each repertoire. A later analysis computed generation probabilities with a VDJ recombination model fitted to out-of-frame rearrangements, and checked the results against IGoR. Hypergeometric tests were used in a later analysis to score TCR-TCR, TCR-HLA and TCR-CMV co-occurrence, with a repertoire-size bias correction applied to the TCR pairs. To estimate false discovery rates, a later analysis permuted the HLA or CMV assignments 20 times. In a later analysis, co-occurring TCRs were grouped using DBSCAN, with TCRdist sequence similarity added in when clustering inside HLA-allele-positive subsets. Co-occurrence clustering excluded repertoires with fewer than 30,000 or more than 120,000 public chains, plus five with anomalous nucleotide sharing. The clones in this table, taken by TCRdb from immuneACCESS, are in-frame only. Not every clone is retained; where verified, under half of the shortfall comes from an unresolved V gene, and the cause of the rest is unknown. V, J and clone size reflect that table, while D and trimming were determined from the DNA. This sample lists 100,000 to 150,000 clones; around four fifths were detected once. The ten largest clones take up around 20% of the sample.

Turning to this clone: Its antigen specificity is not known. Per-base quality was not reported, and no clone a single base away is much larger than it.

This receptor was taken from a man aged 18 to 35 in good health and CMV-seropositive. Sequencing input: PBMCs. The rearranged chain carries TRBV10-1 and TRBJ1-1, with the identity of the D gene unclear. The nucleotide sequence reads TGCGCCAGCAGTGAGTCGACGGCGGTGAACACTGAAGCTTTCTTT. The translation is CASSESTAVNTEAFF.